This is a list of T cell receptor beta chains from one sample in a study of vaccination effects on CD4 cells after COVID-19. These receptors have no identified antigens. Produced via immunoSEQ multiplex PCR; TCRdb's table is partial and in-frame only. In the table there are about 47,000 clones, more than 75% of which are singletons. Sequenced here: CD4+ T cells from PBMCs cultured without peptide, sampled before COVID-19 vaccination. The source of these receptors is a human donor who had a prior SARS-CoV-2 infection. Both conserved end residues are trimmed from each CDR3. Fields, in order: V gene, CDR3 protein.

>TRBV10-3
AISVAGRGTEAF
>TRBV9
ASSDPIWQNNSPLH
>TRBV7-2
ASTAGGREWETQY
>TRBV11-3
ASSLGGNTDTQY
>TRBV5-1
ASSYPGQGADTQY
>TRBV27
ASSLSTGGLNYGYT
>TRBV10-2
ASSNTGTTGNTIY
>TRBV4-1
ASSLSKISSRLAGDSTDTQY
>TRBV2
ASSRLDRVGETSGRLSYNEQF
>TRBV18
ASSPVGQLNTEAF
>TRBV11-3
ASSLGLTDTQY
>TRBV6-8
ASSYAGISYNSPLH
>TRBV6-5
ASSYSRGLEQF
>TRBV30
AWSVPNSNQPQH
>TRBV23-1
GEGARETEAF
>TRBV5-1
ASSLGLSDGTDTQY
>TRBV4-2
ASSQDLAGGYPYEQY
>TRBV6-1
ASSESATDTQY
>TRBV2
ASSGTGGSQPQH
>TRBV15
ATSRGREGTGELF
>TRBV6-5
ASRERDRGWAF
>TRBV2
ASSSSSGNTIY
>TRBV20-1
SASRSQGSGELF
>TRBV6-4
ASSRLAGGLGGEQF
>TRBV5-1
ASSSDAEYFGDTIY
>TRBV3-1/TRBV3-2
ASTPSLMNTEAF
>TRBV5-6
ASSPGADYEQY